Following are 9 T cell receptor beta chains from one sample sequenced in a study of T cell repertoires in cytomegalovirus infection. A single record per CDR3 protein comes from TCRdb applying MiXCR to the reads. The repertoire holds more than 350,000 distinct CDR3 sequences, with 31% as singletons. Sequencing input: PBMCs. The source is a human donor in good health (CMV status not recorded). Some clones in this sample may be carry-over from other donors' samples.

This clonotype showed up just a few times. V and J are TRBV15 and TRBJ2-1; no firm D call. This CDR3 is 16 amino acids long. Germline CDR1 is LNHNV and CDR2 is YYDKDF (reference sequence). Trimming shortened V by 1 base and J by 3 bases, and 13 bases separated the two germline ends. DNA for the CDR3: TGTGCCACCAGCAGAGTCTTTGGGCAAGGCTACAATGAGCAGTTCTTC. This translates into CATSRVFGQGYNEQFF.

This clonotype was picked up a small number of times. The gene calls are TRBV4-2 and TRBJ2-3; 10 nucleotides match TRBD2. This CDR3 region has 16 residues. Germline-derived CDR1 and CDR2 are LGHNA and YNFKEQ. The J segment lost 5 bases and the V segment lost 1 base, leaving 6 bases of the junction unmatched. CDR3 amino acids: CASSQAQRGGGDTQYF. The DNA for the CDR3 is TGTGCCAGCAGCCAAGCCCAGCGGGGGGGGGGAGATACGCAGTATTTT.

This clonotype has more than one count but fewer than ten. V usage is TRBV6-5 and J usage is TRBJ1-2; 10 bases line up with TRBD1. The CDR3 length is 15 residues. Trimming at V came to 2 bases and at J to 8 bases, leaving 8 bases not matched to a gene. CDR1 is MNHEY, CDR2 SVGAGI, per germline. The CDR3 coding sequence is TGTGCCAGCAGTTACGATTGGACAGGGGGACGCGGCTACACCTTC. Its protein is CASSYDWTGGRGYTF.

This clonotype was found many times. This chain joins TRBV7-2 and TRBJ1-3; D unresolved. Deletions cut 5 bases from V and 4 bases from J, with 18 bases between. The CDR3 length is 16 residues. CDR1 is SGHTA and CDR2 is FQGNSA in the germline V gene. The CDR3 nucleotides are TGTGCCAGCAGCCCGAGCGTCCCGAAGTCCGGAAACACCATATATTTT. Translation gives CASSPSVPKSGNTIYF. The variable domain in full, completed from reference TRBV7-2 and TRBJ1-3, reads GAGVSQSPSNKVTEKGKDVELRCDPISGHTALYWYRQSLGQGLEFLIYFQGNSAPDKSGLPSDRFSAERTGGSVSTLTIQRTQQEDSAVYLCASSPSVPKSGNTIYFGEGSWLTVV.

Turning to this clonotype: Lacking the conserved final phenylalanine or tryptophan, this CDR3 likely reflects a read error. V usage is TRBV4-1 and J usage is TRBJ2-1; 9 bases are a match to TRBD1. The CDR3 is 14 amino acids. V was clipped by 1 base and J by 7 bases; unmatched bases: 2. The germline CDR1 and CDR2 sequences are MGHRA and YSYEKL. The CDR3 coding sequence is TGCGCCAGCAGCCAAGGGACAGGGGATAATGAGCAGTTCTTA. Amino acids: CASSQGTGDNEQFL.

This clonotype has only a few counts. The chain carries TRBV5-6 and TRBJ1-1; TRBD1 agrees at 8 bases. V was pared by 10 bases and J by 1 base, with 3 bases of the junction left unmatched. CDR1 and CDR2 (germline): SGHDT, YYEEEE. The CDR3 is made up of 12 amino acids. CDR3 coding DNA: TGTGCCGGCGGACAGGGGAACACTGAAGCTTTCTTT. The encoded protein is CAGGQGNTEAFF.

The rearrangement joins TRBV12-3 or TRBV12-4 to TRBJ2-5; 8 bases are shared with TRBD2. The CDR3 covers 15 residues. J gave up 1 base and V 4 bases, and 5 bases lay outside the gene matches. The CDR3 DNA sequence: TGTGCCAGCAGTTCCCTTAGCGGGGCCCAAGAGACCCAGTACTTC. Encoded protein: CASSSLSGAQETQYF.

This clonotype was counted between two and nine times. The chain is built from TRBV2 and TRBJ2-5, with TRBD1 as a possible D gene (6 bases). Between the trimmed V and J ends, which lost 6 bases and 4 bases, there was a span of 12 bases. The CDR3 has 13 amino acids. Germline CDR1 is SNHLY and CDR2 is FYNNEI. This chain's CDR3 is CASRLLQGETQYF. CDR3 coding DNA: TGTGCCAGCAGATTGTTACAGGGAGAGACCCAGTACTTC. Variable domain in full (rest from reference TRBV2 and TRBJ2-5): EPEVTQTPSHQVTQMGQEVILRCVPISNHLYFYWYRQILGQKVEFLVSFYNNEISEKSEIFDDQFSVERPDGSNFTLKIRSTKLEDSAMYFCASRLLQGETQYFGPGTRLLVL.

The chain employs TRBV3-1 and TRBJ1-1, with TRBD1 identical over 8 bases. The CDR3 is 18 amino acids. Germline V gene data show CDR1 as LGHDT and CDR2 as YNNKEL (reference sequence). V lost 1 base to trimming and J lost 2 bases; unmatched junction nucleotides: 12. CDR3 DNA sequence: TGTGCCAGCAGCCAAGTCGGACAGGGTCATTCTTTTAACACTGAAGCTTTCTTT. This encodes CASSQVGQGHSFNTEAFF.